Below, 22 T cell receptor beta chains from the same sample are listed, as sequenced in a study of identical twins. TCRdb reanalysed the 5' RACE reads using MiXCR and keeps one entry per CDR3 protein. The data hold roughly 750,000 distinct CDR3 sequences, with 20% to 25% observed a single time. These data were also reused for a study on T cells expressing NK-cell markers.

Source material: PBMCs. Receptors were obtained from a woman younger than 35 in good health.

V gene TRBV7-9 combines with J gene TRBJ1-5, with TRBD1 as a possible D gene (5 bases). Germline V lookup: CDR1 SEHNR, CDR2 FQNEAQ (reference sequence). V was shortened by 4 bases and J by 7 bases, with 14 bases between the two germline ends. The CDR3 has 14 amino acids. DNA of the CDR3: TGTGCCAGCAGCTATGCCTCATCAGGGCAGCCCCAGCATTTT. Encoded protein: CASSYASSGQPQHF.

In this sample, this clonotype turned up a few times. This chain joins TRBV5-1 and TRBJ2-3; TRBD2 matches 10 bases. The germline gives CDR1 SGHRS, CDR2 YFSETQ. V shed 2 bases, J shed 6 bases, and the junction held 6 bases outside the gene matches. The CDR3 loop spans 15 amino acids. The CDR3 region has the DNA TGCGCCAGCAGCTTCCTCAGCGGGGGGGCCGATACGCAGTATTTT. Residues: CASSFLSGGADTQYF.

The chain uses TRBV12-3 or TRBV12-4 and TRBJ2-3; 11 bases are a match to TRBD1. V lost 6 bases to trimming and J lost 5 bases; unmatched junction nucleotides: 7. This CDR3 has 15 amino acids. CDR3 DNA: TGTGCCAGCAGCTACAAGGGACAGGGGGTAGATACGCAGTATTTT. Protein sequence: CASSYKGQGVDTQYF.

In its sample, this clonotype was seen a few times. V gene TRBV27 combines with J gene TRBJ2-5; D unclear. The V end lost 6 bases, the J end lost 5 bases, and 7 bases lay between the germline ends. Looked up from germline, CDR1 is MNHEY and CDR2 is SMNVEV (reference sequence). CDR3 length: 11 residues. CDR3 nucleotides: TGTGCCAGCAGATCGAGGGAGACCCAGTACTTC. Translating gives CASRSRETQYF.

This clonotype has only a few counts. The chain employs TRBV20-1 and TRBJ2-1, with 12 bases identical to TRBD2. Germline CDR1 and CDR2: DFQATT and SNEGSKA (reference sequence). With 0 bases clipped from V and 9 bases from J, the junction kept 9 bases outside the gene matches. The CDR3 covers 16 residues. CDR3 nucleotide sequence: TGCAGTGCTAGAGATCGGGCTAGCGGGAGGGCCTCTGAGCAGTTCTTC. It encodes CSARDRASGRASEQFF.

V usage is TRBV9 and J usage is TRBJ2-1, with 10 bases matching TRBD2. CDR1 and CDR2 from the germline V gene are SGDLS and YYNGEE. The CDR3 spans 19 residues. V shed 0 bases and J 5 bases; nucleotides not matched to a gene: 14. In DNA form, the CDR3 reads TGTGCCAGCAGCGTAGCGGTAAGGTCTAGCGGGAGTTTAGACAATGAGCAGTTCTTC. Protein sequence: CASSVAVRSSGSLDNEQFF. Full variable domain (rest looked up from reference TRBV9 and TRBJ2-1): DSGVTQTPKHLITATGQRVTLRCSPRSGDLSVYWYQQSLDQGLQFLIQYYNGEERAKGNILERFSAQQFPDLHSELNLSSLELGDSALYFCASSVAVRSSGSLDNEQFFGPGTRLTVL.

This clonotype came up a few times. The genes are TRBV6-2 or TRBV6-3 and TRBJ2-1; D is perhaps TRBD1 (6 bases). The CDR3 is 12 amino acids. Trimming pared 8 bases from V and 13 bases from J, leaving 18 bases between. Germline V gives CDR1 MNHEY, CDR2 SVGEGT. CDR3 residues: CASRGTHVEQFF. The CDR3 DNA reads as TGTGCCAGCCGAGGGACACACGTGGAACAGTTCTTC.

The rearrangement joins TRBV7-9 to TRBJ2-5, with D possibly matching TRBD2 (5 bases). Germline V gives CDR1 SEHNR, CDR2 FQNEAQ (reference sequence). Trimming took off 5 bases at V and 3 bases at J, with 19 bases between the two ends. This CDR3 contains 16 residues. CDR3 nucleotides: TGTGCCAGCAGCCGAGTCCGGACTCTACGTGAAGAGACCCAGTACTTC. This translates into CASSRVRTLREETQYF.

The chain is built from TRBV6-4 and TRBJ1-2; D remains unclear. With 2 bases removed from V and 2 bases from J, the gap between germline ends came to 9 bases. This CDR3 has 14 residues. Germline V lookup: CDR1 MRHNA, CDR2 SNTAGT. CDR3 in DNA: TGTGCCAGCAGTGACCTTGTCAGAAACTATGGCTACACCTTC. Translation: CASSDLVRNYGYTF.

This chain links TRBV6-5 with TRBJ2-7, with no clear D. Germline assignment: CDR1 MNHEY and CDR2 SVGAGI. The CDR3 extends over 14 amino acids. V was shortened by 0 bases and J by 5 bases, with 11 bases between the two germline ends. The DNA for the CDR3 is TGTGCCAGCAGTTACTCGTCTCATCCGAACGAGCAGTACTTC. It encodes CASSYSSHPNEQYF.

The rearrangement links TRBV3-1 to TRBJ1-1; D gene unclear. The length of the CDR3 is 14 residues. In germline, CDR1 is LGHDT, CDR2 YNNKEL (reference sequence). V was trimmed by 0 bases and J by 1 base, leaving 6 bases between them. CDR3 DNA: TGTGCCAGCAGCCAAGATCGTAGGAACACTGAAGCTTTCTTT. Translation gives CASSQDRRNTEAFF.

The chain employs TRBV14 and TRBJ2-5, with D uncertain. Germline values: CDR1 SGHDN, CDR2 FVKESK. V lost 1 base, J lost 3 bases, and 9 bases lay in between. This CDR3 is 14 amino acids long. The CDR3 DNA follows: TGTGCCAGCAGCCAAGTCTCAGGAAAAGAGACCCAGTACTTC. This encodes CASSQVSGKETQYF.

This clonotype was counted only a few times. The CDR3 DNA is TGCAGTGCTAGACTTCCCCCCGGAAACACTGAAGCTTTCTTT. Its translation is CSARLPPGNTEAFF. V gene TRBV20-1 combines with J gene TRBJ1-1; no definite D call. Germline assignment: CDR1 DFQATT and CDR2 SNEGSKA (reference sequence). This CDR3 is 14 amino acids long. Trimming removed 2 bases at V and 2 bases at J, with 12 bases between.

Ten or more counts support this clonotype. The genes are TRBV7-3 and TRBJ1-1; unclear D gene. Germline values: CDR1 SGHTA, CDR2 FQGTGA. CDR3 size: 14 residues. Trimming pared 3 bases from V and 4 bases from J, leaving 12 bases between. The CDR3 is CASSLGSRATEAFF. Here the CDR3 DNA reads TGTGCCAGCAGCTTGGGTTCGAGGGCCACTGAAGCTTTCTTT.

The chain joins TRBV7-9 to TRBJ2-1; D not resolved. The germline gives CDR1 SEHNR, CDR2 FQNEAQ (reference sequence). CDR3 length equals 14 residues. V shed 7 bases and J shed 2 bases, with 12 bases lying between them. The CDR3 reads CASTQASPYNEQFF. DNA of the CDR3: TGTGCCAGCACCCAGGCCTCCCCCTACAATGAGCAGTTCTTC.

The table lists this clonotype with many counts. The chain links TRBV7-9 to TRBJ1-4; TRBD1 is a possible D gene (5 bases). Trimming removed 1 base at V and 2 bases at J, with 8 bases between. The CDR3 sequence is 15 residues long. CDR1 is SEHNR, CDR2 FQNEAQ, per germline (reference sequence). CDR3 coding DNA: TGTGCCAGCAGCTTAGGGGGACGGACTAATGAAAAACTGTTTTTT. Translation: CASSLGGRTNEKLFF.

To note about this clonotype: Mismatch with germline at one junction end may stem from a read error. The rearrangement joins TRBV5-1 to TRBJ1-2; a possible D gene is TRBD1 (5 bases). Germline V gene sequence: CDR1 SGHRS, CDR2 YFSETQ. The CDR3 runs to 13 residues. The CDR3 region is CSSSLGRTYGYTF. CDR3 coding DNA: TGCTCCAGCAGCTTGGGACGAACCTATGGCTACACCTTC.

This clonotype came up once. The rearrangement uses TRBV20-1 and TRBJ2-7; D may be TRBD2 (5 bases). The V and J ends lost 4 bases and 0 bases respectively, with 10 bases between them. The length of the CDR3 is 13 residues. From germline, CDR1 is DFQATT and CDR2 SNEGSKA (reference sequence). CDR3 sequence (DNA): TGCAGTGCTATATCGGGGAGCTCCTACGAGCAGTACTTC. Residues: CSAISGSSYEQYF.

The table lists this clonotype with many counts. The chain links TRBV5-1 to TRBJ2-1, with TRBD1 identical over 9 bases. Unmatched junction bases numbered 5, after V lost 5 bases and J lost 5 bases. CDR3 length: 14 amino acids. The germline V gene has CDR1 SGHRS and CDR2 YFSETQ. The CDR3 DNA reads as TGCGCCAGCAGTCGGGACAGGGCCCACAATGAGCAGTTCTTC. Amino acid sequence: CASSRDRAHNEQFF.

This clonotype was detected only a few times. The chain recombines TRBV6-1 with TRBJ1-1; D is ambiguous. The germline CDR1 and CDR2 sequences are MNHNS and SASEGT. V was cut by 2 bases and J by 0 bases, with 7 bases left in between. This CDR3 comprises 14 residues. The CDR3 nucleotides are TGTGCCAGCAGTGAACCGACGGTGAACACTGAAGCTTTCTTT. Residues: CASSEPTVNTEAFF.

The CDR3 coding sequence is TGCAGTGCTTGCCCAGGGGGTTCAAACACTGAAGCTTTCTTT. Translated: CSACPGGSNTEAFF. The chain carries TRBV20-1 and TRBJ1-1; TRBD1 agrees at 7 bases. Germline CDR1 and CDR2: DFQATT and SNEGSKA (reference sequence). With 5 bases clipped from V and 2 bases from J, the junction kept 8 bases outside the gene matches. This CDR3 is built from 14 residues.

This clonotype was picked up a small number of times. The chain joins TRBV7-9 to TRBJ2-1, with 11 nucleotides matching TRBD2. Germline V gene lookup returns CDR1 SEHNR and CDR2 FQNEAQ (reference sequence). Trimming at V came to 5 bases and at J to 9 bases, leaving 9 bases not matched to a gene. This CDR3 has 15 residues. CDR3 sequence reads: CASSRRSGRATEQFF. In nucleotides, the CDR3 is TGTGCCAGCAGCCGGCGTAGCGGGAGGGCCACTGAGCAGTTCTTC. Complete variable domain (other parts from reference TRBV7-9 and TRBJ2-1): DTGVSQNPRHKITKRGQNVTFRCDPISEHNRLYWYRQTLGQGPEFLTYFQNEAQLEKSRLLSDRFSAERPKGSFSTLEIQRTEQGDSAMYLCASSRRSGRATEQFFGPGTRLTVL.